The next 10 T cell receptor beta chains were all read from a single sample in a study of T cell responses to AZD1222 COVID-19 vaccine. Using immunoSEQ multiplex PCR, the repertoire was profiled, and TCRdb retains in-frame clones only, with some absent. This table has roughly 140,000 clones, roughly 90% appearing once. This sample comprised peripheral blood, obtained 28 days after the second AZD1222 dose. The receptor source for this set is an adult who received the AZD1222 COVID-19 vaccine.

The chain employs TRBV6-5 and TRBJ1-6, with 8 bases matching TRBD1. V was clipped by 2 bases and J by 6 bases; unmatched bases: 3. Germline assignment: CDR1 MNHEY and CDR2 SVGAGI. This CDR3 has 15 residues. The CDR3 loop reads CASSYRDRFNSPLHF. The CDR3 DNA sequence: TGTGCCAGCAGTTACCGGGACAGGTTTAATTCACCCCTCCACTTT.

V usage is TRBV28 and J usage is TRBJ2-5, with unresolved D. The CDR3 is 12 amino acids. The V end lost 5 bases, the J end lost 4 bases, and 8 bases lay between the germline ends. The V gene's germline CDR1 is MDHEN and CDR2 SYDVKM. CDR3 amino acids: CASSEMGETQYF. The CDR3 DNA is TGTGCCAGCAGTGAAATGGGAGAGACCCAGTACTTC.

This clone showed up just once. The chain recombines TRBV6-5 with TRBJ2-7; D unclear. From germline, CDR1 is MNHEY and CDR2 SVGAGI. Trimming took off 4 bases at V and 0 bases at J, with 10 bases between the two ends. CDR3 length equals 14 residues. The CDR3 region is CASSSDLPSYEQYF. CDR3 DNA: TGTGCCAGCAGTTCAGACCTCCCCTCCTACGAGCAGTACTTC.

Concerning this clone: The same CDR3 can be traced to other DNA sequences in this sample. This chain uses TRBV5-1 with TRBJ1-5; 7 bases match TRBD1. Losses at the gene ends were 0 bases for V and 4 bases for J; bases not matched to a gene: 4. This CDR3 is 15 amino acids long. The germline V gene has CDR1 SGHRS and CDR2 YFSETQ. The CDR3 coding sequence is TGCGCCAGCAGCTTGGGGCAGGGGGTTAATCAGCCCCAGCATTTT. Residues: CASSLGQGVNQPQHF.

This chain uses TRBV28 with TRBJ2-7; TRBD1 might be the D (6 bases). The CDR3 is 14 amino acids. CDR1 is MDHEN, CDR2 SYDVKM, per germline. Trimming removed 2 bases at V and 4 bases at J, with 12 bases between. The CDR3: CASSLRGGRYEQYF. In nucleotides, the CDR3 is TGTGCCAGCAGTTTAAGAGGGGGAAGATACGAGCAGTACTTC.

This clone was detected once. This chain links TRBV11-2 with TRBJ1-4; D remains ambiguous. CDR1 is SGHAT, CDR2 FQNNGV, per germline. The CDR3 runs 15 residues. Trimming pared 0 bases from V and 5 bases from J, leaving 10 bases between. The CDR3 nucleotides are TGTGCCAGCAGCTTAGATCTAGGCAGGAATGAAAAACTGTTTTTT. As protein: CASSLDLGRNEKLFF.

The chain uses TRBV19 and TRBJ2-3; 10 nucleotides match TRBD1. Losses at the gene ends were 3 bases for V and 2 bases for J; bases not matched to a gene: 8. Germline CDR1 reads LNHDA; CDR2 reads SQIVND (reference sequence). The CDR3 has 17 residues. The CDR3 spells CASSILDGTGDTDTQYF. The DNA of the CDR3 is TGTGCCAGTAGTATCCTGGATGGGACAGGGGACACAGATACGCAGTATTTT.

The chain carries TRBV11-2 and TRBJ1-2; maybe TRBD1 (6 bases). Trimming pared 7 bases from V and 5 bases from J, leaving 17 bases between. The CDR3 sequence is 14 residues long. Germline CDR1 reads SGHAT; CDR2 reads FQNNGV. The CDR3 sequence is CASTPVSGAYGYTF. The CDR3 nucleotides are TGTGCCAGCACCCCTGTGTCGGGGGCATATGGCTACACCTTC.

This CDR3 is CASSFMGGPRTDTQYF. In DNA form, the CDR3 reads TGTGCCAGCAGCTTTATGGGAGGACCCCGCACAGATACGCAGTATTTT. This sequence joins TRBV7-2 and TRBJ2-3; tentatively, D is TRBD2 (6 bases). CDR3 length: 16 amino acids. Per germline, CDR1 SGHTA and CDR2 FQGNSA. V gave up 3 bases and J gave up 1 base, with 14 bases separating them.

The chain couples TRBV2 to TRBJ2-2; D call uncertain. The CDR3 contains 14 residues. The germline gives CDR1 SNHLY, CDR2 FYNNEI. The germline V and J ends were trimmed by 7 bases and 4 bases, with 13 bases remaining between them. The CDR3 reads CASIERVSTGELFF. In DNA form, the CDR3 reads TGTGCCAGCATAGAAAGGGTTTCCACCGGGGAGCTGTTTTTT.